The clone carrying this TCR beta chain was seen a handful of times. The data stem from a study of identical twins. Trimming shortened V by 5 bases and J by 0 bases, and 8 bases separated the two germline ends. CDR1 is MDHEN and CDR2 is SYDVKM in the germline V gene. CDR3 length: 14 residues. TCRdb called the 5' RACE reads again in MiXCR, with one record for every CDR3 protein. The table shows approximately 260,000 distinct CDR3 sequences, with around 8.8% occurring only once. This sample also appeared in a second study, on yellow fever vaccine responses in identical twins.

This TCR was sampled from a woman in her late teens or twenties in good health. What was sequenced was CD8+ T cells sorted from blood. This chain joins TRBV28 and TRBJ2-1; possible D gene TRBD1, 6 bases. The CDR3 coding sequence is TGTGCCAGCAGTGGGACAAGCTCCTACAATGAGCAGTTCTTC. This translates into CASSGTSSYNEQFF.